These T cell receptor beta chains were read from a single sample in a study of shared clonotypes between healthy human individuals. Method: immunoSEQ multiplex PCR; TCRdb's copy keeps in-frame clones and lacks some. The repertoire holds 1,500,000 or so clones, around 97% seen once, with approximately 1.2% in the top ten. Sequencing used naive CD4+ T cells sorted from blood. These receptors all come from a man aged 25-45 years in good health. Each CDR3 is given with its conserved first and last residue. The order of the fields is J gene, V gene, clone size, D gene, CDR3 protein, CDR3 DNA. A D gene is named only where the DNA matches it firmly. Size values are once, few and many counts, or a class for expanded clones, and some rows have none.

>TRBJ2-1|TRBV29-1|-|TRBD2
CSPEGLAGGNEQFF
TGCAGCCCAGAGGGACTAGCGGGAGGTAATGAGCAGTTCTTC
>TRBJ2-6|TRBV29-1|-|-
CSAESGANVLTF
TGCAGCGCTGAATCGGGGGCCAACGTCCTGACTTTC
>TRBJ1-5|TRBV19|-|TRBD1
CASSLTGPNQPQHF
TGTGCTAGTAGCCTGACAGGGCCTAATCAGCCCCAGCATTTT
>TRBJ1-1|TRBV9|-|-
CASSVESIPSTEAFF
TGTGCCAGCAGCGTAGAATCTATCCCGAGCACTGAAGCTTTCTTT
>TRBJ2-3|TRBV5-1|-|TRBD1
CASSADRASDTQYF
TGCGCCAGCAGCGCGGACAGGGCATCAGATACGCAGTATTTT
>TRBJ2-7|TRBV27|once|-
CASSLWAGGRQAYEQYF
TGTGCCAGCAGTTTATGGGCCGGGGGGCGTCAAGCCTACGAGCAGTACTTC
>TRBJ2-3|TRBV6-5|-|TRBD2
CASSYLAGGVDTQYF
TGTGCCAGCAGTTACTTAGCGGGAGGGGTTGATACGCAGTATTTT
>TRBJ2-1|TRBV9|-|-
CASSVGSGSYNEQFF
TGTGCCAGCAGCGTAGGGTCGGGGTCCTACAATGAGCAGTTCTTC
>TRBJ1-5|TRBV2|-|-
CASSVDLNQPQHF
TGTGCCAGCAGTGTGGACCTCAATCAGCCCCAGCATTTT
>TRBJ1-2|TRBV27|-|TRBD1
CASSQKPDRQGTSGGYTF
TGTGCCAGCAGCCAAAAACCCGATCGACAGGGGACTAGTGGTGGCTACACCTTC
>TRBJ2-6|TRBV7-3|-|-
CASSNRISGANVLTF
TGTGCCAGCAGCAATCGAATTTCCGGGGCCAACGTCCTGACTTTC
>TRBJ1-1|TRBV5-4|-|-
CASSLGGGMNTEAFF
TGTGCCAGCAGCTTGGGGGGGGGCATGAACACTGAAGCTTTCTTT
>TRBJ2-5|TRBV7-8|-|TRBD1
CASSTGQKETQYF
TGTGCCAGCAGCACGGGACAGAAGGAGACCCAGTACTTC
>TRBJ2-3|TRBV5-1|-|-
CASSLLKRADTQYF
TGCGCCAGCAGCTTATTAAAGCGGGCAGATACGCAGTATTTT
>TRBJ2-5|TRBV30|-|TRBD2
CAWGPGGQKTQYF
TGTGCCTGGGGGCCGGGAGGACAAAAGACCCAGTACTTC
>TRBJ1-5|TRBV28|-|-
CASSPFRGQPQHF
TGTGCCAGCAGCCCTTTCAGGGGTCAGCCCCAGCATTTT
>TRBJ1-5|TRBV10-1|-|-
CASSGQVNQPQHF
TGCGCCAGCAGTGGACAGGTCAATCAGCCCCAGCATTTT
>TRBJ1-2|TRBV6-5|-|-
CASSYSKGFGYTF
TGTGCCAGCAGTTACTCGAAAGGCTTCGGCTACACCTTC
>TRBJ2-5|TRBV25-1|-|-
CASSRPGIQETQYF
TGTGCCAGCAGCCGTCCGGGGATCCAAGAGACCCAGTACTTC
>TRBJ1-1|TRBV4-2|-|TRBD1
CASSPGTGGVGTEAFF
TGTGCCAGCAGCCCCGGGACAGGGGGCGTTGGCACTGAAGCTTTCTTT
>TRBJ2-7|TRBV7-9|once|TRBD2
CASSPGTSGGYEQYF
TGTGCCAGCAGTCCGGGGACTAGCGGAGGCTACGAGCAGTACTTC
>TRBJ1-1|TRBV9|-|-
CASSEGTSRVRAFF
TGTGCCAGCAGCGAAGGGACATCCAGGGTGCGGGCTTTCTTT
>TRBJ2-7|TRBV9|-|-
CASSVAGAGEQYF
TGTGCCAGCAGCGTAGCGGGAGCGGGCGAGCAGTACTTC
>TRBJ2-5|TRBV5-1|-|-
CASSLTSPQETQYF
TGCGCCAGCAGCTTGACCTCCCCACAAGAGACCCAGTACTTC
>TRBJ2-7|TRBV28|-|-
CASSLNEQYF
TGTGCCAGCAGTCTCAACGAGCAGTACTTC
>TRBJ2-3|TRBV11-2|-|TRBD1
CASSPTGADTQYF
TGTGCCAGCAGCCCAACAGGGGCAGATACGCAGTATTTT
>TRBJ2-3|TRBV11-3|-|TRBD2
CASSLGPSGGHTQYF
TGTGCCAGCAGCTTAGGTCCTAGCGGGGGGCATACGCAGTATTTT
>TRBJ1-3|TRBV9|few|TRBD1
CASSVVAGGRRSIYF
TGTGCCAGCAGCGTAGTGGCAGGGGGCCGGAGGTCCATATATTTT
>TRBJ1-4|TRBV11-2|-|-
CASSPRSLGVGGKLFF
TGTGCCAGCAGCCCCCGGTCGTTGGGGGTGGGTGGGAAACTGTTTTTT
>TRBJ2-3|TRBV6-5|-|TRBD1
CASSRPGQGTDTQYF
TGTGCCAGCAGTCGTCCGGGACAGGGCACAGATACGCAGTATTTT
>TRBJ2-3|TRBV30|-|TRBD2
CAWSVLAGGSDTQYF
TGTGCCTGGAGTGTTCTAGCGGGAGGCTCAGATACGCAGTATTTT
>TRBJ1-5|TRBV6-1|-|-
CASSESFGEGRVGQPQHF
TGTGCCAGCAGTGAATCGTTTGGTGAAGGGAGGGTCGGCCAGCCCCAGCATTTT
>TRBJ2-5|TRBV2|-|-
CASSPGGGSETQYF
TGTGCCAGCAGCCCCGGCGGGGGCTCGGAGACCCAGTACTTC
>TRBJ1-4|TRBV5-1|-|TRBD1
CASSPGQGSSWREKLFF
TGCGCCAGCAGCCCAGGACAGGGTTCGTCGTGGCGTGAAAAACTGTTTTTT
>TRBJ1-1|TRBV7-2|-|-
CASSGRTNTEAFF
TGTGCCAGCAGCGGGCGGACGAACACTGAAGCTTTCTTT
>TRBJ1-4|TRBV4-2|-|TRBD1
CASSQLPGQGREKLFF
TGTGCCAGCAGCCAACTTCCGGGACAGGGCAGGGAAAAACTGTTTTTT
>TRBJ2-3|TRBV28|-|TRBD2
CASSISGIQTDTQYF
TGTGCCAGCAGTATCAGCGGGATTCAAACAGATACGCAGTATTTT
>TRBJ1-5|TRBV16|-|TRBD1
CASSRQGRNQPQHF
TGTGCCAGCAGCCGACAGGGGAGAAATCAGCCCCAGCATTTT
>TRBJ1-1|TRBV15|-|-
CATSRVNRPPYEAFF
TGTGCCACCAGCAGAGTTAACAGGCCCCCCTATGAAGCTTTCTTT
>TRBJ1-1|TRBV5-1|once|-
CASSSQTGLTEAFF
TGCGCCAGCAGCTCGCAAACAGGGCTCACTGAAGCTTTCTTT
>TRBJ2-1|TRBV18|once|-
CASSPLSGSIMNEQFF
TGTGCCAGCTCACCATTATCCGGGAGTATTATGAATGAGCAGTTCTTC
>TRBJ2-3|TRBV19|-|TRBD2
CASLAGASDTQYF
TGTGCCAGTCTAGCGGGAGCGTCAGATACGCAGTATTTT
>TRBJ2-1|TRBV18|-|TRBD1
CASSRPGQGTLEQFF
TGTGCCAGCTCACGACCGGGACAGGGCACGTTGGAGCAGTTCTTC
>TRBJ2-3|TRBV28|-|-
CASTSAGAILDTQYF
TGTGCCAGCACGTCCGCGGGGGCAATCTTGGATACGCAGTATTTT
>TRBJ2-7|TRBV27|-|-
CASSSPQRPYEQYF
TGTGCCAGCAGTTCCCCGCAGCGGCCCTACGAGCAGTACTTC
>TRBJ2-2|TRBV5-1|-|-
CASSLPTKLDSPWAPGELFF
TGCGCCAGCAGCTTACCGACCAAACTGGACAGCCCTTGGGCCCCCGGGGAGCTGTTTTTT